The T cell receptor beta chain under discussion was sequenced for a study of CD8+CD57+ T cells in acquired aplastic anemia. Study information: Across the sorted CD4+ and CD8+ cells, DNA amounts averaged about 3 ug.

Flow cytometry had shown expanded CD8+CD57+ cells in the patients chosen for sequencing. Template material for TCR beta VDJ and CDR3 profiling consisted of genomic DNA. In TCRdb, the reads were re-called with MiXCR into one record per CDR3 protein. Of roughly 290,000 distinct CDR3 sequences in the sample, 56% were seen once. CDR3 length: 14 amino acids. Germline CDR1 reads SGHDT; CDR2 reads YYEEEE. The trim removed 5 bases at V and 1 base at J, leaving 4 bases unmatched. Details on this clonotype: Its antigen is unidentified.

Study findings and constraints: For CD8+ Simpson's diversity, patients and controls showed no significant difference. Patients shared 25 to 30 CD8+ CDR3 sequences with controls.

Sample: sorted CD4+, CD8+, or CD8+CD57+ T cells (not recorded which) from PBMCs. V gene TRBV5-6 combines with J gene TRBJ1-1, with 8 bases matching TRBD1. The clonotype comes from a human donor with aplastic anemia. The CDR3 protein is CASSWTGTNTEAFF. The CDR3 DNA sequence: TGTGCCAGCAGTTGGACAGGGACGAACACTGAAGCTTTCTTT.